This T cell receptor (beta chain) was sequenced in a study of technical replicates of blood from a handful of donors. Repertoires were generated with immunoSEQ multiplex PCR, while TCRdb's copy carries only in-frame clones and drops some. The sample has around 93,000 clones; approximately 94% are singletons. This CDR3 comprises 13 residues. Germline V gene sequence: CDR1 SNHLY, CDR2 FYNNEI. Unmatched junction bases numbered 4, after V lost 5 bases and J lost 4 bases. The receptor was derived from a human donor in good health. V is TRBV2 and J is TRBJ2-7, with 8 bases fitting TRBD1. Sequencing input: T cells isolated from PBMCs. CDR3 in amino acids: CASSLQGGYEQYF. CDR3 nucleotides: TGTGCCAGCAGTCTACAGGGGGGATACGAGCAGTACTTC. Variable domain in full (rest from reference TRBV2 and TRBJ2-7): EPEVTQTPSHQVTQMGQEVILRCVPISNHLYFYWYRQILGQKVEFLVSFYNNEISEKSEIFDDQFSVERPDGSNFTLKIRSTKLEDSAMYFCASSLQGGYEQYFGPGTRLTVT.